Below, one T cell receptor beta chain is given with its context. The length of the CDR3 is 15 residues. CDR1 LGHNA and CDR2 YSLEER come from the germline V gene. V was pared by 0 bases and J by 3 bases, with 11 bases between. Both 60 Vbeta primers and 13 Jbeta primers went into the PCR. TCRdb keeps only in-frame clones here, not all; method: immunoSEQ multiplex PCR. The sample contains some 180,000 clones, around 73% of which appear only once. The sample comes from a study of cytomegalovirus exposure and HLA in healthy donors. The material sequenced was PBMCs. V gene TRBV4-3 combines with J gene TRBJ1-2; possible D gene TRBD1, 5 bases. This TCR came from a woman between 18 and 29 years old in good health and CMV-seropositive. CDR3 coding DNA: TGCGCCAGCAGCCAAGATTATCGGGGGTACTATGGCTACACCTTC. Protein: CASSQDYRGYYGYTF.